What follows describes a single T cell receptor (beta chain). Here immunoSEQ multiplex PCR was the method, and the copy in TCRdb shows in-frame clones only, minus some. The data hold around 1.4 million clones, with approximately 98.5% observed a single time. This specimen belongs to a study of shared clonotypes between healthy human individuals. Sequencing was performed on naive CD4+ T cells sorted from blood. Subset denoted: CD45RA+ positively selected. This TCR was sampled from a man in his thirties or forties in good health.

For the CDR3, the DNA is TGTGCCAGCAGCCCATCCATAGCCAATCTTGACCCAGGGCCCCAGCATTTT. As protein: CASSPSIANLDPGPQHF. The rearrangement joins TRBV7-2 to TRBJ1-5, with D hard to call. This CDR3 region has 17 residues. V was cut by 5 bases and J by 9 bases, with 26 bases left in between. CDR1 SGHTA and CDR2 FQGNSA come from the germline V gene.